These 26 T cell receptor beta chains were sequenced from one sample in a study of response to subunit inactivated influenza vaccine. TCRdb used MiXCR to reprocess the RT-PCR reads, holding one entry per CDR3 protein. The sample lists roughly 570,000 distinct CDR3 sequences; 14% were seen once. The input for sequencing was PBMCs from blood, taken 11 to 12 days after vaccination. Every receptor here comes from a man in his fifties who received an inactivated influenza vaccine.

This clonotype turned up a few times. The chain employs TRBV5-1 and TRBJ2-2, with D perhaps TRBD2 (6 bases). V gave up 0 bases and J gave up 3 bases, with 9 bases separating them. Per germline, CDR1 SGHRS and CDR2 YFSETQ. The CDR3 runs 15 residues. This chain's CDR3 is CASSLAAGYTGELFF. CDR3 coding DNA: TGCGCCAGCAGCTTGGCCGCGGGGTACACCGGGGAGCTGTTTTTT.

V gene TRBV10-3 combines with J gene TRBJ2-3; TRBD2 matches at 8 bases. The CDR3 contains 16 residues. Looked up from germline, CDR1 is ENHRY and CDR2 is SYGVKD. V shed 6 bases, J shed 4 bases, and the junction held 12 bases outside the gene matches. The CDR3 DNA reads as TGTGCCATCAGGGATCCGGGACTAGATGTCGCAGATACGCAGTATTTT. Translation gives CAIRDPGLDVADTQYF.

This clonotype was recorded many times. The chain uses TRBV5-5 and TRBJ2-1; 11 bases map to TRBD1. This CDR3 contains 14 residues. Germline V gene sequence: CDR1 SGHKS, CDR2 YYEKEE (reference sequence). Trimming at V came to 4 bases and at J to 6 bases, leaving 3 bases not matched to a gene. The CDR3 is CASSLGQGVNEQFF. The DNA for the CDR3 is TGTGCCAGCAGCCTGGGACAGGGGGTCAATGAGCAGTTCTTC.

This clonotype was seen many times. CDR3 coding DNA: TGTGCCAGCAGCCAGGACATCGGGGGGCGCAGGGGGCTCCCTAGTGAAAAACTGTTTTTT. The encoded protein is CASSQDIGGRRGLPSEKLFF. The chain combines TRBV4-2 with TRBJ1-4; 8 nucleotides align to TRBD1. This CDR3 has 20 residues. The ends lost 3 bases at V and 7 bases at J; junction bases unmatched: 22. Germline values: CDR1 LGHNA, CDR2 YNFKEQ.

V usage is TRBV6-4 and J usage is TRBJ2-7, with unresolved D. Looked up from germline, CDR1 is MRHNA and CDR2 is SNTAGT. CDR3 size: 14 residues. The ends were cut back, 0 bases at V and 4 bases at J, with 10 bases in the middle. CDR3 sequence: CASSDSGVRYEQYF. CDR3 coding DNA: TGTGCCAGCAGTGACTCTGGGGTTCGGTACGAGCAGTACTTC.

This clonotype showed up just a few times. This chain joins TRBV4-1 and TRBJ1-1; D unclear. The germline V gene encodes CDR1 MGHRA and CDR2 YSYEKL. V was trimmed by 0 bases and J by 5 bases, leaving 13 bases between them. The CDR3 has 15 amino acids. Here the CDR3 reads CASSQDEQSLTEAFF. Written as DNA, the CDR3 is TGCGCCAGCAGCCAAGATGAGCAATCATTAACTGAAGCTTTCTTT.

This clonotype was detected ten times or more. J is TRBJ2-2 and V is TRBV10-3; perhaps TRBD2 as D (5 bases). In germline, CDR1 is ENHRY, CDR2 SYGVKD. The germline V and J ends were trimmed by 4 bases and 13 bases, with 16 bases remaining between them. The CDR3 has 13 amino acids. CDR3 bases: TGTGCCATCAGTGTTGGAGGTCGGGTGGGGCTGTTTTTT. This encodes CAISVGGRVGLFF.

The chain combines TRBV6-5 with TRBJ2-7; 7 bases are shared with TRBD1. CDR1 MNHEY and CDR2 SVGAGI come from the germline V gene. The CDR3 has 18 amino acids. V dropped 4 bases and J dropped 0; count of bases not matched to a gene: 15. In DNA, the CDR3 is TGTGCCAGCAGTTCGTCCCGGGACAGCCTATGGGGCTCCTACGAGCAGTACTTC. Its translation: CASSSSRDSLWGSYEQYF.

This clonotype was seen a few times. V and J are TRBV7-9 and TRBJ2-3; 9 bases are shared with TRBD2. J was trimmed by 5 bases and V by 2 bases; bases with no gene match: 5. The CDR3 has 15 residues. Germline CDR1 reads SEHNR; CDR2 reads FQNEAQ (reference sequence). The CDR3 reads CASSLLAGVRDTQYF. For the CDR3, the DNA is TGTGCCAGCAGCTTATTAGCGGGAGTGAGAGATACGCAGTATTTT.

This clonotype was picked up a small number of times. This chain uses TRBV12-3 or TRBV12-4 with TRBJ2-3, with 12 bases that match TRBD2. Unmatched junction bases numbered 5, after V lost 5 bases and J lost 2 bases. The CDR3 sequence is 16 residues long. CDR3 sequence (DNA): TGTGCCAGCAGTAGTCTAGCGGGAGGGCACACAGATACGCAGTATTTT. As protein: CASSSLAGGHTDTQYF.

This clonotype has a handful of counts. The chain uses TRBV3-1 and TRBJ2-7, with D perhaps TRBD1 (6 bases). Germline CDR1 LGHDT, CDR2 YNNKEL (reference sequence). Deletions cut 3 bases from V and 2 bases from J, with 11 bases between. This CDR3 spans 14 amino acids. The CDR3 DNA sequence: TGTGCCAGCAGCCACACAGGGTTCACCTACGAGCAGTACTTC. Translated: CASSHTGFTYEQYF.

The rearrangement links TRBV28 to TRBJ2-7; D unresolved. This CDR3 contains 13 residues. The germline V and J ends were trimmed by 4 bases and 3 bases, with 10 bases remaining between them. The V gene's germline CDR1 is MDHEN and CDR2 SYDVKM. The CDR3 loop is CASSSGPNYEQYF. The CDR3 DNA reads TGTGCCAGCAGTTCCGGGCCTAACTACGAGCAGTACTTC.

This clonotype has more than one count but fewer than ten. This rearrangement joins TRBV6-2 or TRBV6-3 to TRBJ2-1; D is possibly TRBD2 (5 bases). V was trimmed by 8 bases and J by 4 bases, leaving 12 bases between them. CDR3 length: 13 residues. The germline V gene has CDR1 MNHEY and CDR2 SVGEGT. The CDR3 region has the DNA TGTGCCAGCGAAAGCGGAACATACAATGAGCAGTTCTTC. Encoded protein: CASESGTYNEQFF.

This clonotype was counted a single time. A read error is possible here, since a much larger clone lies one base away. The V gene is TRBV12-3 or TRBV12-4, the J gene TRBJ2-1, with D possibly matching TRBD2 (5 bases). The CDR3 is 11 residues long. CDR3 protein: CASRTRAEHFF. CDR3 bases: TGTGCCAGCAGGACGCGGGCAGAGCACTTCTTC.

V gene TRBV20-1 combines with J gene TRBJ2-2; D is perhaps TRBD2 (5 bases). The ends were cut back, 4 bases at V and 0 bases at J, with 9 bases in the middle. The CDR3 spans 14 residues. Germline values: CDR1 DFQATT, CDR2 SNEGSKA (reference sequence). CDR3 loop: CSAKPGTNTGELFF. Here the CDR3 DNA reads TGCAGTGCTAAGCCCGGGACGAACACCGGGGAGCTGTTTTTT.

This clonotype was counted between two and nine times. The CDR3 sequence is CASSQAADSSYEQYF. CDR3 bases: TGTGCCAGCAGCCAAGCGGCCGACAGCTCCTACGAGCAGTACTTC. The chain links TRBV3-1 to TRBJ2-7; perhaps TRBD1 as D (5 bases). CDR3 length equals 15 residues. CDR1 is LGHDT, CDR2 YNNKEL, per germline (reference sequence). Trimming took 1 base from V and 0 from J, leaving 10 bases between them.

This clonotype has more than one count but fewer than ten. The V call is TRBV20-1, the J call TRBJ2-7; 10 positions agree with TRBD2. V gave up 6 bases and J gave up 0 bases; unmatched junction bases: 14. Germline lookup yields CDR1 DFQATT and CDR2 SNEGSKA (reference sequence). This CDR3 has 17 amino acids. The CDR3 sequence: CSASPRTSGSSSYEQYF. Here the CDR3 DNA reads TGCAGTGCCAGTCCAAGGACTAGCGGTTCCAGCTCCTACGAGCAGTACTTC.

The chain recombines TRBV4-3 with TRBJ2-7, with 9 bases matching TRBD2. The CDR3 is 15 amino acids. Germline values: CDR1 LGHNA, CDR2 YSLEER. The junction had 6 bases not matched to a gene; V was cut back by 4 bases and J by 2 bases. The CDR3 region has the DNA TGCGCCAGCAGCCGTCTCAGCGGGGGGACCTACGAGCAGTACTTC. Amino acids: CASSRLSGGTYEQYF.

This clonotype was recorded many times. The rearrangement joins TRBV7-2 to TRBJ2-1; 7 positions match TRBD2. J was trimmed by 3 bases and V by 0 bases; bases with no gene match: 11. Germline V gene sequence: CDR1 SGHTA, CDR2 FQGNSA. CDR3 length equals 18 residues. CDR3 sequence (DNA): TGTGCCAGCAGCTTAGCCACTAGCGCCAGAATTGACTACAATGAGCAGTTCTTC. This encodes CASSLATSARIDYNEQFF.

The V and J genes are TRBV5-1 and TRBJ1-2; tentatively, D is TRBD1 (6 bases). Germline loops: CDR1 SGHRS, CDR2 YFSETQ. The V end was cut by 6 bases, the J end by 6 bases, with 15 bases between. The CDR3 contains 13 residues. CDR3 nucleotides: TGCGCCAGCATCGGGGGGCAGGGTCATGGCTACACCTTC. It encodes CASIGGQGHGYTF.

The CDR3 DNA reads as TGTGCCATCAGTTTAAGCGGGCAGGGCGAGCAGTACTTC. Amino acid sequence: CAISLSGQGEQYF. The rearrangement uses TRBV10-3 and TRBJ2-7; weak D call: TRBD2 (6 bases). Germline loops: CDR1 ENHRY, CDR2 SYGVKD. This CDR3 has 13 amino acids. Trimming removed 5 bases from V and 6 bases from J, with 14 bases in between.

This chain uses TRBV5-1 with TRBJ2-5, with 11 bases aligning to TRBD1. Germline loops: CDR1 SGHRS, CDR2 YFSETQ. J lost 2 bases, V lost 2 bases, and 5 bases had no gene match. This CDR3 has 16 residues. The CDR3 region has the DNA TGCGCCAGCAGCTTCAGGACAGGGGGCCGTCAAGAGACCCAGTACTTC. Translation gives CASSFRTGGRQETQYF.

This clonotype was counted at least ten times. A junction end diverges from the germline sequence, so it may reflect a read error. The chain joins TRBV5-1 to TRBJ2-2; D remains unclear. The CDR3 length is 13 residues. Per germline, CDR1 SGHRS and CDR2 YFSETQ. The DNA of the CDR3 is TGTGCCAGCAGTCCCGGACCGACCGGGGAGCTGTTTTTT. It codes for CASSPGPTGELFF. The whole variable domain, remainder taken from reference TRBV5-1 and TRBJ2-2, is KAGVTQTPRYLIKTRGQQVTLSCSPISGHRSVSWYQQTPGQGLQFLFEYFSETQRNKGNFPGRFSGRQFSNSRSEMNVSTLELGDSALYLCASSPGPTGELFFGEGSRLTVL.

There are a few counts of this clonotype. As DNA, the CDR3 is TGTGCCAGCAGCGGGGGAAGGCATTTT. Translation gives CASSGGRHF. V gene TRBV6-4 combines with J gene TRBJ1-5; D perhaps matches TRBD1 (5 bases). Germline CDR1 and CDR2: MRHNA and SNTAGT. This CDR3 is 9 amino acids long. Trimming removed 6 bases at V and 15 bases at J, with 9 bases between.

The chain links TRBV3-1 to TRBJ2-7; possibly TRBD2 for D (5 bases). The CDR3 sequence is 15 residues long. V shed 1 base and J shed 2 bases, with 12 bases lying between them. CDR1 is LGHDT and CDR2 is YNNKEL in the germline V gene (reference sequence). The CDR3 DNA follows: TGTGCCAGCAGCCAAGGTCCTAGCCGAACCTACGAGCAGTACTTC. This gives the protein CASSQGPSRTYEQYF.

This clonotype was detected only once. The CDR3 is CARSLGTSGSNTDTQYF. CDR3 nucleotide sequence: TGTGCCAGAAGCTTGGGGACTAGCGGGAGTAACACAGATACGCAGTATTTT. V is TRBV5-3 and J is TRBJ2-3; TRBD2 aligns across 13 bases. TRBV5-3 is classed as an ORF, of uncertain function. J was trimmed by 2 bases and V by 0 bases; bases with no gene match: 3. This CDR3 spans 17 amino acids.